The T cell receptor (beta chain) under discussion was sequenced for a study of T cell responses to AZD1222 COVID-19 vaccine. Study outcomes and limitations: No day 14 peak samples; only post-peak repertoires were characterized. Vaccine-related CD4 TCRs covered spike, predominating at 160-218 and 743-854.

Notes on this clone: Its antigen remains unidentified.

The CDR3 is 14 amino acids. V was pared by 4 bases and J by 5 bases, with 14 bases between. CDR1 and CDR2 (germline): MGHRA, YSYEKL. Only in-frame clones appear in the TCRdb table, and some are missing; sequencing was by immunoSEQ multiplex PCR. The repertoire includes about 170,000 clones, roughly 89% of them detected once, and 1.6% sits in the top ten. The chain recombines TRBV4-1 with TRBJ1-1, with D unresolved. This clonotype was sampled from an adult in good health. The source material was peripheral blood, sampled on day 0 of AZD1222 vaccination. Here the CDR3 DNA reads TGCGCCAGCAGCCTGGGTGCCCTGGGGACTGAAGCTTTCTTT. It encodes CASSLGALGTEAFF.